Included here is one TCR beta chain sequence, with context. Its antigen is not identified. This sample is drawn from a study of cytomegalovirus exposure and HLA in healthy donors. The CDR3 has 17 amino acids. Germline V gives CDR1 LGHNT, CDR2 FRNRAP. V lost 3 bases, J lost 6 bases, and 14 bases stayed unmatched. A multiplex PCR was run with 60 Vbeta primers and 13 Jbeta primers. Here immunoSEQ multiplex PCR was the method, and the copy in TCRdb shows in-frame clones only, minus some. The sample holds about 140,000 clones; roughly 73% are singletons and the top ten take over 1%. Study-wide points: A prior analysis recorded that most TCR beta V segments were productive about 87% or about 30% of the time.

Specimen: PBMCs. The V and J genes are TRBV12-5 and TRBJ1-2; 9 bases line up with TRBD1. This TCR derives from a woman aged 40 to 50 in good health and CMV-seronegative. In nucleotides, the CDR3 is TGTGCTAGTGGTTTCGTGGCACAGGGGGCGGCTATGAATGGCTACACCTTC. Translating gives CASGFVAQGAAMNGYTF.